This record covers a single TCR beta chain. There are many counts of this clonotype. The specificity of this receptor is unknown. The sample holds no much larger clone one base away, and base qualities are not on file. The entry originates in a study of neurological immune-mediated disorders (dated by TCRdb to between 2017 and 2020). A note on the overall study: Among the roughly 34 multiple sclerosis patients, relapsing-remitting MS was present in some 31 and secondary progressive MS was present in 3. The 90 to 110 TCR-beta libraries covered PBMC samples along with longitudinal samples, technical triplicates, and paired sorted CD4+ and CD8+ T-cell subsets. The cohort included 60 to 75 subjects: about 15 with HAM/TSP, some 35 with multiple sclerosis, and about 20 healthy controls. Peripheral blood TCR-beta repertoires from HTLV-I-associated myelopathy (HAM/TSP) patients, multiple sclerosis patients and healthy controls were compared by UMI-based sequencing. Broad study findings and their caveats: Expanded clones from different subjects shared no identical CDR3 amino acid sequences, which suggests that TCR-beta repertoires were private in all groups. TCR clonal expansion was highest in HAM/TSP patients and lowest in MS patients, with MS patients falling below even healthy controls. Repertoires from 18 of 34 MS patients were grouped by phylogenetic analysis into a cluster of related CDR3 sequences, suggesting a possible repertoire-level signature. The MS cluster was not associated with any clinical or MRI features, and the authors stated that larger cohorts are needed.

V is pared back by 4 bases and J by 6 bases, with 6 bases lying between the germline termini. The CDR3, from cysteine to phenylalanine, totals 11 residues. The retained sequence is limited to the CDR3, 33 bases, with the frame set at the first base. The germline V gene yields SGHRS for CDR1 and YFSETQ for CDR2. For unsorted PBMC libraries, 2 million PBMCs were used after storage in RNAlater at -80 degrees C until RNA extraction. The multiple sclerosis patients were enrolled in a US clinical protocol that evaluated disease progression with magnetic resonance imaging. Peripheral blood underwent Ficoll-Hypaque density gradient centrifugation to isolate PBMCs, which were then cryopreserved in liquid nitrogen. cDNA was synthesized by template-switch 5'RACE using a primer with a 10-nucleotide random unique molecular identifier that tagged each TCR transcript. Over 160 million TCR-beta sequences, covering 15-18 subjects, were produced in each sequencing run. Total RNA was extracted with the RNeasy kit. TCR-beta VDJ regions were amplified with primers for the TCR constant region and the 5'RACE anchor, using the KAPA Real-time Library Amplification kit. A first PCR added sample indexes and Illumina adaptors, after which a second PCR increased the library yield. After Ampure bead purification, the roughly 650 bp TCR product was size-selected on a 2% E-gel SizeSelection system. Before pooling, library quality was assessed on a Bioanalyzer, concentration was determined with Qubit, and library quantification was performed with the Kapa Library Quantification kit. An Illumina HiSeq 2500 sequenced the libraries paired-end 2 x 150 bp. To increase sequence diversity, about 25-30% phiX was spiked into each library pool. The published analysis was carried out like this. The quality-filtered reads were processed with the UMI-based MiGEC pipeline, whose error correction step removed more than 80% of the raw TCR sequences. IMGT germline references were used for aligning VDJ genes, and each clonotype was defined as a unique CDR3 amino acid sequence together with its V-J genes. Clonal expansion, Shannon diversity, and CDR3 relatedness (CalcPairwiseDistances, ClusterSamples) were evaluated with VDJtools, and phylogenetic trees were built with CLCbio workbench. Expanded clones were defined as having at least 8 unique UMIs, based on coefficient-of-variation modelling across technical triplicates. TCRdb cleaned the public reads at Q25 with fastp, built clones with MiXCR and kept in-frame beta chains. Identical CDR3 protein sequences are pooled into one entry, listed with their most common genes and DNA. Clone size and V and J calls follow TCRdb, not the original study. In all, the sample holds approximately 59,000 distinct CDR3 sequences, and around 5% of those were seen once. Approximately 5.1% of the sample belongs to the ten largest clones.

The rearrangement combines TRBV5-1 with TRBJ2-3; too little of a D gene remains to name it. This TCR derives from a human donor with multiple sclerosis. The donor label of this sample is uncertain. The sequenced material came from PBMCs. The nucleotides read TGCGCCAGCAGCCTATGGGATACGCAGTATTTT. Its product reads: CASSLWDTQYF.